The sequence of this T cell receptor beta chain was determined in a study of blood T cell repertoires in COVID-19. Only in-frame clones appear in the TCRdb table, and some are missing; sequencing was by immunoSEQ multiplex PCR. The sample records about 120,000 clones, around 83% being singletons. Germline V lookup: CDR1 LNHDA, CDR2 SQIVND (reference sequence). Trimming cost V 1 base and J 7 bases, with 16 bases left between them. The CDR3 contains 16 residues. The sequencing input was peripheral blood. The sequence was obtained from a man in his 70s with acute or convalescent COVID-19. The chain couples TRBV19 to TRBJ2-2; the D gene is possibly TRBD1 (7 bases). CDR3 sequence: CASSIVRQGGGGELFF. The CDR3, as DNA: TGTGCCAGTAGTATAGTACGCCAGGGGGGCGGCGGGGAGCTGTTTTTT.